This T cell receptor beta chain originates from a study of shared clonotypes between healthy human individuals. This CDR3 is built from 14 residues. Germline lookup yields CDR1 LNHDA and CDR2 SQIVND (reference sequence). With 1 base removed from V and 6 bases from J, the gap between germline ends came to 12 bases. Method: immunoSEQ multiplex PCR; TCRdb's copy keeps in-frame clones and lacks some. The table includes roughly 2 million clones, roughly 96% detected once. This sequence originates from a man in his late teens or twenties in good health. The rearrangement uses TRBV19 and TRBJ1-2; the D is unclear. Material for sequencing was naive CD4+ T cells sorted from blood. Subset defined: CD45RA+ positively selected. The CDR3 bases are TGTGCCAGTAGTATAGTTTCCCTAGGTCATGGCTACACCTTC. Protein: CASSIVSLGHGYTF.